The table lists the clone carrying this T cell receptor (beta chain) with many counts. Antigen unknown. Attachment of unique molecular identifiers was made to individual cDNA molecules. A single record per CDR3 protein comes from TCRdb applying MiXCR to the 5' RACE reads. The sample lists over 85,000 distinct CDR3 sequences; approximately 16% were seen once. The data belong to a study of early T cells in non-severe SARS-CoV-2 infection. About the research overall: Sequencing of bulk RNA from unsorted whole blood was done, without chain pairing. General study points: Missing private and CD4 specificities, VDJdb matching favored anti-spike CD8 responses.

Trimming took 8 bases from V and 14 from J; bases not matched to a gene: 4. The V gene's germline CDR1 is MDHEN and CDR2 SYDVKM. This CDR3 contains 9 residues. The chain uses TRBV28 and TRBJ2-3; 7 positions agree with TRBD2. The origin of this receptor is an adult who was a healthcare worker with PCR-confirmed SARS-CoV-2 infection or an uninfected control (not recorded which). The sample consisted of whole blood. The CDR3: CASGLVPYF. The CDR3 DNA reads TGTGCCAGCGGACTAGTCCCGTATTTT.